This T cell receptor beta chain was found in a study of immune reconstitution after stem cell transplant in scleroderma (dated by TCRdb to about 2017). V loses 0 bases of germline sequence and J loses 7 bases, and the interval between the two ends is 22 bases. The CDR3 runs 17 amino acids, cysteine and phenylalanine included. Only the CDR3 DNA stays, 51 bases, in frame from base 1. Based on the germline V gene (reference sequence), the CDR1 and CDR2 sequences are DFQATT and SNEGSKA. The library was prepared using RT-PCR. Sequencing took place on an Illumina MiSeq. The public reads were reanalyzed by TCRdb: fastp trimming at Q25, MiXCR alignment, in-frame beta chains only. Each entry is one CDR3 protein sequence, shown with its most common DNA and genes. The sample data list approximately 3,000 distinct CDR3 sequences, and around 8.3% of these were observed just once. Together, the top ten hold 9.8% of the sample.

This clonotype was observed a handful of times. Its antigen remains unidentified. Qualities for individual bases were not recorded, and no much larger clone is one base off. This specimen was taken before or after autologous hematopoietic stem cell transplantation (not recorded which). This sequence originates from a female donor with systemic sclerosis. The chain employs TRBV20-1 and TRBJ1-5; TRBD1 might be the D gene, on 6 matching bases. The CDR3 corresponds to CSARDPLGGDGEQPQHF. Read as DNA, the sequence is TGCAGTGCTAGAGATCCGTTAGGGGGGGACGGAGAACAGCCCCAGCATTTT.